This is a list of T cell receptor beta chains from one sample in a study of cytomegalovirus exposure and HLA in healthy donors. This table comes from immunoSEQ multiplex PCR, and its TCRdb copy is limited to in-frame clones, with some not included. The sample gives 150,000 to 200,000 clones, 70% to 80% of which show up once; 1.2% to 1.5% is in the top ten. The sample consisted of PBMCs. The receptors stem from a woman in her 30s in good health and CMV-seropositive. Both conserved end residues are part of each CDR3.

CDR3,V
CASSLIQKETQYF,TRBV7-3
CASGWGGGGYNEQFF,TRBV12-5
CAWSSLRGNEQFF,TRBV30
CASSRTGGETQYF,TRBV7-2
CASSEKSGDSQPQHF,TRBV2
CASSLSYSQGTQYF,TRBV28
CATGEGRPQHF,TRBV19
CASTWDGTWEPQHF,TRBV6-1
CASRQGNTGNTIYF,TRBV6-6
CASRVQGYEQYF,TRBV28
CASNLGAGGYNEQFF,TRBV27
CASSSQSRGVGNTIYF,TRBV28
CASSLEGVDELFF,TRBV5-1
CASSQDEIQPQHF,TRBV4-1
CASSVARGLRNEQFF,TRBV2
CASSFLTGKLFF,TRBV5-8
CASSLGRAEQYF,TRBV5-1
CASSLVQGGTGNTIYF,TRBV28
CASRGAGGLDTQYF,TRBV6-5
CASSDRSREATDTQYF,TRBV6-1
CASNQGSTYNEQFF,TRBV9
CASSYSRQGKSPLHF,TRBV6-5
CSVDTGVNTEAFF,TRBV29-1